The next 21 T cell receptor beta chains were all read from a single sample in a study of T cell responses to AZD1222 COVID-19 vaccine. Assay: immunoSEQ multiplex PCR; the TCRdb copy retains only in-frame clones and omits some. The sample has about 140,000 clones; 80% to 90% are singletons. The input for sequencing was peripheral blood, taken on day 0 of AZD1222 vaccination. These receptors all come from an adult in good health.

This sequence joins TRBV30 and TRBJ2-7, with 7 positions matching TRBD1. This CDR3 spans 12 amino acids. V was clipped by 4 bases and J by 6 bases; unmatched bases: 6. Germline lookup yields CDR1 GTSNPN and CDR2 SVGIG (reference sequence). As DNA, the CDR3 is TGTGCCTGGAACAGGGGAAATGGCGAGCAGTACTTC. It translates to CAWNRGNGEQYF. Complete variable domain (other parts from reference TRBV30 and TRBJ2-7): SQTIHQWPATLVQPVGSPLSLECTVEGTSNPNLYWYRQAAGRGLQLLFYSVGIGQISSEVPQNLSASRPQDRQFILSSKKLLLSDSGFYLCAWNRGNGEQYFGPGTRLTVT.

Only one count was recorded for this clone. This CDR3 is CASSTQGRGETQYF. CDR3 sequence (DNA): TGCGCCAGCAGCACTCAGGGGAGAGGAGAGACCCAGTACTTC. This sequence joins TRBV5-1 and TRBJ2-5, with D possibly TRBD1 on 6 matching bases. Per the germline V gene, CDR1 is SGHRS and CDR2 is YFSETQ. This CDR3 is 14 amino acids long. With 4 bases removed from V and 4 bases from J, the gap between germline ends came to 14 bases.

This rearrangement joins TRBV20-1 to TRBJ2-7; D ambiguous. V lost 3 bases to trimming and J lost 4 bases, with 10 bases between them. CDR1 and CDR2 (germline): DFQATT, SNEGSKA (reference sequence). This CDR3 has 12 amino acids. CDR3: CSASVPTYEQYF. The CDR3 DNA sequence: TGCAGTGCTAGTGTCCCCACATACGAGCAGTACTTC.

This clone came up a few times. The gene calls are TRBV5-1 and TRBJ2-1; D gene unclear. V shed 2 bases and J shed 9 bases, with 18 bases lying between them. Germline V gene data show CDR1 as SGHRS and CDR2 as YFSETQ. This CDR3 spans 15 amino acids. The CDR3 sequence is CASSLSVTDQGEQFF. The CDR3 DNA follows: TGCGCCAGCAGCTTATCAGTCACAGACCAAGGTGAGCAGTTCTTC.

The V and J genes are TRBV7-2 and TRBJ1-6, with D perhaps matching TRBD1 (5 bases). This CDR3 contains 13 residues. Per germline, CDR1 SGHTA and CDR2 FQGNSA. V lost 2 bases to trimming and J lost 10 bases, with 9 bases between them. DNA of the CDR3: TGTGCCAGCAGCTTACAGGGAATATCACCCCTCCACTTT. Protein product: CASSLQGISPLHF.

The V call is TRBV30, the J call TRBJ1-2; a weak D match, TRBD1 (6 bases). The germline V and J ends were trimmed by 3 bases and 6 bases, with 26 bases remaining between them. The CDR3 runs 17 residues. Germline assignment: CDR1 GTSNPN and CDR2 SVGIG (reference sequence). The CDR3 DNA reads as TGTGCCTGGAGATTTCGGGAAGGACAGCCCAATTATGATGGCTACACCTTC. Translated, it gives CAWRFREGQPNYDGYTF. Based on the CDR3 plus reference TRBV30 and TRBJ1-2, the full variable domain is SQTIHQWPATLVQPVGSPLSLECTVEGTSNPNLYWYRQAAGRGLQLLFYSVGIGQISSEVPQNLSASRPQDRQFILSSKKLLLSDSGFYLCAWRFREGQPNYDGYTFGSGTRLTVV.

The rearrangement links TRBV29-1 to TRBJ2-5; 7 bases agree with TRBD2. Trimming at V came to 5 bases and at J to 2 bases, leaving 8 bases not matched to a gene. The CDR3 sequence is 14 residues long. Germline lookup yields CDR1 SQVTM and CDR2 ANQGSEA. The CDR3 DNA reads as TGCAGCGTTCTCCGAGGACTAGGGCAAGAGACCCAGTACTTC. It translates to CSVLRGLGQETQYF.

This clone came up a few times. The CDR3 region is CASSPNLETQYF. CDR3 in DNA: TGTGCCAGCAGTCCCAATCTGGAGACCCAGTACTTC. This chain uses TRBV6-2 or TRBV6-3 with TRBJ2-5; the D is unclear. Germline V CDR1 and CDR2: MNHEY, SVGEGT. Deletions cut 5 bases from V and 5 bases from J, with 9 bases between. The CDR3 has 12 amino acids.

V gene TRBV12-3 or TRBV12-4 combines with J gene TRBJ1-5; tentatively, D is TRBD1 (5 bases). Trimming cost V 6 bases and J 0 bases, with 6 bases left between them. This CDR3 region has 13 residues. Here the CDR3 reads CASSDSSNQPQHF. The CDR3 DNA follows: TGTGCCAGCAGCGACAGTAGCAATCAGCCCCAGCATTTT.

The chain uses TRBV4-3 and TRBJ2-2; tentatively, D is TRBD1 or TRBD2 (5 bases each). Germline V gene data show CDR1 as LGHNA and CDR2 as YSLEER. The CDR3 contains 17 residues. V was clipped by 4 bases and J by 2 bases, with 17 bases between them. The CDR3 sequence: CASSLQPGAGNTGELFF. The CDR3 coding sequence is TGCGCCAGCAGCCTACAACCCGGGGCTGGAAACACCGGGGAGCTGTTTTTT.

The chain carries TRBV6-2 or TRBV6-3 and TRBJ2-7; D call uncertain. Per the germline V gene, CDR1 is MNHEY and CDR2 is SVGEGT. Trimming stripped 4 bases from V and 7 bases from J, with 11 bases between. The CDR3 is made up of 12 amino acids. The CDR3 is CASSSNSDEQYF. CDR3 nucleotides: TGTGCCAGCAGTTCAAATTCCGATGAGCAGTACTTC.

This chain uses TRBV11-3 with TRBJ1-3; a possible D gene is TRBD1 (5 bases). CDR1 SGHNT and CDR2 YENEEA come from the germline V gene. This CDR3 is built from 16 residues. V lost 5 bases to trimming and J lost 4 bases, with 18 bases between them. This CDR3 is CASSHQTALSGNTIYF. In DNA, the CDR3 is TGTGCCAGCAGCCACCAGACAGCTCTAAGCGGAAACACCATATATTTT.

The rearrangement uses TRBV30 and TRBJ1-5; D unclear. This CDR3 spans 15 amino acids. The V end lost 1 base, the J end lost 3 bases, and 13 bases lay between the germline ends. CDR1 GTSNPN and CDR2 SVGIG come from the germline V gene (reference sequence). The CDR3 protein is CAWSEKRAYNQPQHF. CDR3 DNA: TGTGCCTGGAGTGAGAAGAGGGCCTACAATCAGCCCCAGCATTTT.

The chain couples TRBV9 to TRBJ1-1, with TRBD1 as a possible D gene (5 bases). Trimming took 0 bases from V and 5 from J, leaving 8 bases between them. The CDR3 contains 13 residues. Per germline, CDR1 SGDLS and CDR2 YYNGEE. DNA for the CDR3: TGTGCCAGCAGCGTAGGGGGCCGGACTGAAGCTTTCTTT. Amino acids: CASSVGGRTEAFF.

The sample holds one count of this clone. This sequence joins TRBV2 and TRBJ2-1; 9 bases map to TRBD2. Germline-derived CDR1 and CDR2 are SNHLY and FYNNEI. The V and J ends lost 4 bases and 10 bases, in that order; junction bases with no gene match: 5. The CDR3 is made up of 13 amino acids. CDR3 in amino acids: CASSGGRAGEQFF. CDR3 in DNA: TGTGCCAGCAGTGGCGGGAGGGCAGGGGAGCAGTTCTTC.

The CDR3 DNA reads TGCGCCAGCAGCTCCTTAAGCACAGGAGAGACCCAGTACTTC. As protein: CASSSLSTGETQYF. The chain joins TRBV5-1 to TRBJ2-5; perhaps TRBD1 as D (5 bases). From germline, CDR1 is SGHRS and CDR2 YFSETQ. Deletions cut 3 bases from V and 4 bases from J, with 13 bases between. The CDR3 runs 14 residues.

V usage is TRBV6-2 or TRBV6-3 and J usage is TRBJ1-5; D gene ambiguous. CDR1 is MNHEY and CDR2 is SVGEGT in the germline V gene. Trimming shortened V by 4 bases and J by 1 base, and 5 bases separated the two germline ends. The CDR3 is made up of 13 amino acids. CDR3 sequence (DNA): TGTGCCAGCAGTTCCCCGAGCAATCAGCCCCAGCATTTT. Translation gives CASSSPSNQPQHF.

V and J are TRBV6-1 and TRBJ1-5; TRBD1 is a possible D gene (6 bases). Per germline, CDR1 MNHNS and CDR2 SASEGT. CDR3 length equals 14 residues. Trimming removed 2 bases from V and 7 bases from J, with 12 bases in between. The CDR3 coding sequence is TGTGCCAGCAGTGAAAGGGAGGGGGGCCAGCCCCAGCATTTT. Translating it yields CASSEREGGQPQHF.

The V gene is TRBV4-3, the J gene TRBJ1-3, with TRBD1 matching over 10 bases. Germline V lookup: CDR1 LGHNA, CDR2 YSLEER. V lost 1 base to trimming and J lost 6 bases; unmatched junction nucleotides: 3. The CDR3 loop spans 15 amino acids. CDR3 sequence reads: CASSQVGQGVNTIYF. CDR3 DNA: TGCGCCAGCAGCCAAGTAGGACAGGGGGTAAACACCATATATTTT.

The chain recombines TRBV9 with TRBJ1-2, with 7 bases fitting TRBD1. CDR1 is SGDLS and CDR2 is YYNGEE in the germline V gene. J lost 3 bases, V lost 3 bases, and 8 bases had no gene match. The CDR3 has 15 amino acids. CDR3 region: CASSAEGQVYYGYTF. CDR3 DNA sequence: TGTGCCAGCAGCGCCGAAGGACAGGTTTACTATGGCTACACCTTC.

The chain couples TRBV7-2 to TRBJ1-1; TRBD1 might be the D (6 bases). Trimming left V 8 bases short and J 4 bases short, with 23 bases between. Germline V gene lookup returns CDR1 SGHTA and CDR2 FQGNSA. This CDR3 has 16 amino acids. CDR3 in amino acids: CASGSGGRINGTEAFF. The CDR3 DNA follows: TGTGCCAGCGGATCGGGGGGCAGAATTAACGGCACTGAAGCTTTCTTT. Together with reference TRBV7-2 and TRBJ1-1, the CDR3 gives the full variable domain: GAGVSQSPSNKVTEKGKDVELRCDPISGHTALYWYRQSLGQGLEFLIYFQGNSAPDKSGLPSDRFSAERTGGSVSTLTIQRTQQEDSAVYLCASGSGGRINGTEAFFGQGTRLTVV.